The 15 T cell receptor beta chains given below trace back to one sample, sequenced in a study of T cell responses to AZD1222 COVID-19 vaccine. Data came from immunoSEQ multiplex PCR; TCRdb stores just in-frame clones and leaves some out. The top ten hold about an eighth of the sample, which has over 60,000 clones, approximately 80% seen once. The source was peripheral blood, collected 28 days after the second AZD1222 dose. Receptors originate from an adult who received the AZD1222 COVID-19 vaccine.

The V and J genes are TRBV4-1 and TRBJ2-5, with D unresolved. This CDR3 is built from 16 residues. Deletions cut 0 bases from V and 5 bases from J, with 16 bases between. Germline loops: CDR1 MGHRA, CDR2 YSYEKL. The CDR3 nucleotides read TGCGCCAGCAGCCAAGATAATAGGGCAGGTTGGGAGACCCAGTACTTC. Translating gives CASSQDNRAGWETQYF.

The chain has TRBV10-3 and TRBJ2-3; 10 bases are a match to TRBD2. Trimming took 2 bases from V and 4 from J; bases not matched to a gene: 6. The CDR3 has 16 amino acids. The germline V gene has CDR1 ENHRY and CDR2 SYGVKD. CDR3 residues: CAISEPGLALADTQYF. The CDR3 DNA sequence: TGTGCCATCAGTGAGCCGGGACTAGCGTTGGCAGATACGCAGTATTTT.

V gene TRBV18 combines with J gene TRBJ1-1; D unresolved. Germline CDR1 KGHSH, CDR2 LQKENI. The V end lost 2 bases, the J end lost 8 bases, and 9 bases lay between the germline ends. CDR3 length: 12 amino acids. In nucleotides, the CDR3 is TGTGCCAGCTCACCAGGCAGACTCGAAGCTTTCTTT. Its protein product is CASSPGRLEAFF.

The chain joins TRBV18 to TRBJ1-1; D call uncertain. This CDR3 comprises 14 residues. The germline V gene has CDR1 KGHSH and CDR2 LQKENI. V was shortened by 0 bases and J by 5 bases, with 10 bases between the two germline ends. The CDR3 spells CASSPPGRVTEAFF. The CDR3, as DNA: TGTGCCAGCTCACCACCGGGAAGGGTAACTGAAGCTTTCTTT.

DNA of the CDR3: TGTGCCTGGAGTACCGAACCGAGGACTGAAGCTTTCTTT. Translated, it gives CAWSTEPRTEAFF. The gene calls are TRBV30 and TRBJ1-1, with D hard to call. Trimming took off 2 bases at V and 5 bases at J, with 12 bases between the two ends. CDR1 and CDR2 (germline): GTSNPN, SVGIG (reference sequence). This CDR3 is built from 13 residues.

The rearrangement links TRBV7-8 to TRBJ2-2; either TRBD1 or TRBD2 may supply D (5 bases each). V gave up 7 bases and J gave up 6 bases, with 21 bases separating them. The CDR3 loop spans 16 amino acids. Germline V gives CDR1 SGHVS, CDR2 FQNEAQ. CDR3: CASTRGLASISGELFF. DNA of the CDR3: TGTGCCAGCACCCGGGGCCTTGCTAGTATCTCCGGGGAGCTGTTTTTT.

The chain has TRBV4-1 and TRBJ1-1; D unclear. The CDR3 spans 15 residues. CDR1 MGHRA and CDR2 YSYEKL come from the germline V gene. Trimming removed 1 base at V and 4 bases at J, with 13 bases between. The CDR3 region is CASSQGFGISTEAFF. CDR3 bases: TGCGCCAGCAGCCAAGGTTTCGGAATAAGCACTGAAGCTTTCTTT.

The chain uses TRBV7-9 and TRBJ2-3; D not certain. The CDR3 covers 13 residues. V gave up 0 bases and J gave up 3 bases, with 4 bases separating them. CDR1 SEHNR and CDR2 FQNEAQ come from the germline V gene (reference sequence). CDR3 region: CASSLAETDTQYF. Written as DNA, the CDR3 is TGTGCCAGCAGCTTAGCGGAGACAGATACGCAGTATTTT.

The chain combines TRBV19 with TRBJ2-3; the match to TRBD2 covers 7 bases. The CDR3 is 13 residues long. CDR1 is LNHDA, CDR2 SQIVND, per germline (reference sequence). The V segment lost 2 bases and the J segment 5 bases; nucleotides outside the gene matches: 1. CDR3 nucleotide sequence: TGTGCCAGTAGTATACCGGGGGGAGATACGCAGTATTTT. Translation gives CASSIPGGDTQYF.

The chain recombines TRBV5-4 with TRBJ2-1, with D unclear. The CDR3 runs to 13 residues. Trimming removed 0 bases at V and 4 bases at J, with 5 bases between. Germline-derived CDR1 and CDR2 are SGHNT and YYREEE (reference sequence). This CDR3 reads CASSLESYNEQFF. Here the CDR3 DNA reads TGTGCCAGCAGCTTGGAGAGTTACAATGAGCAGTTCTTC.

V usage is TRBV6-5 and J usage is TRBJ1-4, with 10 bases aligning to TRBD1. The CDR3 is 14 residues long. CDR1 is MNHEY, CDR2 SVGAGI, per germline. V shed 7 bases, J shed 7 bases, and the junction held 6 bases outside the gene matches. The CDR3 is CASNAGTGVEKLFF. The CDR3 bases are TGTGCCAGCAACGCCGGGACAGGGGTTGAAAAACTGTTTTTT.

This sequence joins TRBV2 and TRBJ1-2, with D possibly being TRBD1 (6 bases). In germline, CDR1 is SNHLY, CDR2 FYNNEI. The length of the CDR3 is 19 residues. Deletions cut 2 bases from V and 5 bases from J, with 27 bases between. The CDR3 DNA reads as TGTGCCAGCAGTGAACCATCGGGGGCTTGGAGCCATTCATATTATGGCTACACCTTC. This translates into CASSEPSGAWSHSYYGYTF.

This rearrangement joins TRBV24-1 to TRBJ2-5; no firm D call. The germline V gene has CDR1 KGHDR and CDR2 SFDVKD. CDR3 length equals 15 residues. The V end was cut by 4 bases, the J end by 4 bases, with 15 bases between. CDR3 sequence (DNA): TGTGCCACCAGTGACTCAGCCCTAAGATCAGAGACCCAGTACTTC. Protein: CATSDSALRSETQYF.

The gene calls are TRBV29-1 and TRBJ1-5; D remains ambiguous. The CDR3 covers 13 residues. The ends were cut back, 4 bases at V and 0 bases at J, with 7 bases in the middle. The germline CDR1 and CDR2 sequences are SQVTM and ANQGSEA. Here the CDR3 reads CSVVWGSNQPQHF. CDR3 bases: TGCAGCGTTGTGTGGGGTAGCAATCAGCCCCAGCATTTT.

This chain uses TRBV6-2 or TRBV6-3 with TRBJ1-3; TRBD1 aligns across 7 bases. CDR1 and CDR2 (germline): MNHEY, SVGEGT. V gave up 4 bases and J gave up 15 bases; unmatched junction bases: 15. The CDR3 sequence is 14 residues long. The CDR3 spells CASSFRDSGDSRYF. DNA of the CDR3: TGTGCCAGCAGTTTCCGGGACAGCGGGGATTCGCGATATTTT.